This entry lists 5 T cell receptor beta chains sequenced from one sample in a study of cytomegalovirus exposure and HLA in healthy donors. PCR involved 60 Vbeta and 13 Jbeta primers. Method: immunoSEQ multiplex PCR; TCRdb's copy keeps in-frame clones and lacks some. The data contain 150,000 to 250,000 clones, roughly 79% of them seen just once; the ten biggest clones take up approximately 2%. The specimen was PBMCs. The source of these receptors is a man aged 30 to 39 in good health and CMV-seronegative.

V usage is TRBV5-4 and J usage is TRBJ1-1; D perhaps matches TRBD1 (6 bases). V dropped 5 bases and J dropped 6 bases, with 14 bases sitting between them. Per the germline V gene, CDR1 is SGHNT and CDR2 is YYREEE (reference sequence). The CDR3 extends over 13 amino acids. The DNA for the CDR3 is TGTGCCAGCAGTTCAGGGGTAAGGGCTGAAGCTTTCTTT. Amino acids: CASSSGVRAEAFF.

This clone was counted only a few times. The CDR3 region is CASSQPTGGGDYGYTF. The CDR3 nucleotides are TGCGCCAGCAGCCAACCTACTGGGGGGGGAGACTATGGCTACACCTTC. V and J are TRBV4-1 and TRBJ1-2, with a tentative D call TRBD1 (5 bases). V lost 2 bases to trimming and J lost 3 bases, with 16 bases between them. The CDR3 length is 16 residues. Germline CDR1 MGHRA, CDR2 YSYEKL.

The chain joins TRBV5-4 to TRBJ2-1; 11 nucleotides align to TRBD1. CDR3 size: 14 residues. V trimming: 5 bases; J trimming: 10 bases; junction bases outside the gene matches: 8. Germline CDR1 is SGHNT and CDR2 is YYREEE (reference sequence). As DNA, the CDR3 is TGTGCCAGCAGTCAAGGACAGGGGGCGGGAGAGCAGTTCTTC. This gives the protein CASSQGQGAGEQFF. Filled out from reference TRBV5-4 and TRBJ2-1, the complete variable domain reads ETGVTQSPTHLIKTRGQQVTLRCSSQSGHNTVSWYQQALGQGPQFIFQYYREEENGRGNFPPRFSGLQFPNYSSELNVNALELDDSALYLCASSQGQGAGEQFFGPGTRLTVL.

The V call is TRBV7-2, the J call TRBJ1-5, with a possible D match to TRBD1 (5 bases). Germline V CDR1 and CDR2: SGHTA, FQGNSA. The CDR3 length is 14 residues. V gave up 5 bases and J gave up 4 bases, with 12 bases separating them. The chain's CDR3 is CASSERQRNQPQHF. The CDR3 DNA sequence: TGTGCCAGCAGCGAACGACAGAGAAATCAGCCCCAGCATTTT.

V and J are TRBV6-5 and TRBJ2-5; TRBD2 matches 11 bases. CDR1 and CDR2 (germline): MNHEY, SVGAGI. Losses at the gene ends were 7 bases for V and 10 bases for J; bases not matched to a gene: 11. The CDR3 has 14 residues. This chain's CDR3 is CASKPGLAVWSQYF. The CDR3 DNA reads TGTGCCAGCAAGCCGGGACTAGCGGTTTGGAGCCAGTACTTC.